In its sample, the clone carrying this T cell receptor (beta chain) was seen many times. The record originates from a study of glioma-infiltrating T cells. The CDR3 consists of 12 residues. V gave up 0 bases and J gave up 4 bases, with 5 bases separating them. Germline V gene sequence: CDR1 SGHRS, CDR2 YFSETQ. The iRepertoire nested amplicon-rescue multiplex PCR amplified TCR alpha and beta CDR3s from RNA. TCRdb itself ran the multiplex PCR reads through MiXCR, one entry per CDR3 protein. The sample yields about 190,000 distinct CDR3 sequences, 32% seen once. This sequence originates from a human donor with low-grade glioma or glioblastoma, undergoing nonglioma brain surgery, or in good health (not recorded which). Sequenced input: glioma tissue, nonneoplastic brain tissue, or PBMCs (not recorded which). The V call is TRBV5-1, the J call TRBJ2-7; D call uncertain. CDR3 nucleotides: TGCGCCAGCAGCTTGGAGAATTACGAGCAGTACTTC. It codes for CASSLENYEQYF.